The T cell receptor (beta chain) described here comes from a study of PD-L1 blockade in urothelial cancer. Germline V gene data show CDR1 as SNHLY and CDR2 as FYNNEI. The CDR3 totals 13 residues. Trimming removed 3 bases at V and 5 bases at J, with 10 bases between. Measured with immunoSEQ multiplex PCR; TCRdb has only the in-frame clones, and not every one. The sample gives 24,000 or so clones, more than 70% of which show up once; more than 1.5% is in the top ten. As to time point: peripheral blood 6 weeks after treatment start. The chain is built from TRBV2 and TRBJ1-2; D gene ambiguous. The sample here was PBMCs, taken around atezolizumab (anti-PD-L1) treatment. The receptor comes from a man between 65 and 79 years old with urothelial cancer. The CDR3 DNA reads TGTGCCAGCAGTGACCCAGTCCAATATGGCTACACCTTC. Amino acid sequence: CASSDPVQYGYTF.